The rows below give T cell receptor beta chains drawn from one sample of a study of T cells in Graves' hyperthyroidism and ophthalmopathy. MiXCR was run by TCRdb on the multiplex PCR reads, yielding one entry per CDR3 protein. The table shows fewer than 200,000 distinct CDR3 sequences, with over 7.5% occurring only once. Sequenced sample: blood. Every receptor here comes from a woman in her late teens or twenties with Graves' hyperthyroidism that later progressed to Graves' ophthalmopathy. CDR3s include the opening cysteine and the closing phenylalanine or tryptophan. Expanded clones are given a class, and other clones once, few, many or no size at all.

cdr3_aa cdr3_length v_call clone_size
CSARATRDRGRRNYGYTF 18 TRBV20-1 many
CASAYLPTYGTENSPLHF 18 TRBV2 many
CASTSRAYSNQPQHF 15 TRBV28 many
CASSFRTGHLAYEQYF 16 TRBV5-6 many
CASGSGGSGYTF 12 TRBV19 many
CASSDPGGYGYTF 13 TRBV2 many
CASSLVRQVEYEQYF 15 TRBV7-9 many
CASSKPGSGSELVF 14 TRBV7-6 .
CASSLDTPYNEQFF 14 TRBV27 many
CASSILRGRVAPAQHF 16 TRBV19 many
CASSLLNTQYF 11 TRBV28 many
CASSPLADNEQFF 13 TRBV3-1 many
CASSYSLGREAGDTQYF 17 TRBV6-5 many
CASSFSKGGLAGGATDTQYF 20 TRBV11-3 many
CASSWASGSSFSYNEQFF 18 TRBV6-2/TRBV6-3 many
CASSLYTEAFF 11 TRBV2 .
CASSLGQSGELFF 13 TRBV7-9 many
CAWSSNRGRGNSPLHF 16 TRBV30 many
CASSTDRSNTDTQYF 15 TRBV11-2 many
CASSEARGYGNQPQHF 16 TRBV2 many
CASSFGTGVSGYTF 14 TRBV5-6 many
CASSYSPYGMNTEAFF 16 TRBV6-6 many
CASSPRQDAMKYEQYF 16 TRBV7-2 many
CASTPRERGNQPQHF 15 TRBV7-8 many
CAWSVFAERGQPQHF 15 TRBV30 few
CASSYGTGNSETQYF 15 TRBV6-1 many
CASSIGGADTGELFF 15 TRBV19 many
CSARAGGHEQYF 12 TRBV20-1 few
CASSYSRGTPYNEQFF 16 TRBV6-6 many
CASSVGRQGPSSGNTIYF 18 TRBV4-1 .
CASSLAVTSHEQYF 14 TRBV7-6 .
CASSPFSTGHDPPTEAFF 18 TRBV7-2 many
CASRHRDRGYEQYF 14 TRBV6-2/TRBV6-3 many
CASSQAGTTNEKLFF 15 TRBV11-2 many
CASSQSSDYVTYEQYF 16 TRBV3-1 many
CASSQRSGITDTQYF 15 TRBV5-1 many
CASSTSIKGGSREKLFF 17 TRBV28 .
CATSRDLDSSITGELFF 17 TRBV15 many
CASRGDRAYGYTF 13 TRBV2 many
CASRIYANTEAFF 13 TRBV12-3/TRBV12-4 many
CASSLSEISGLAGIYNEQFF 20 TRBV7-3 many
CASSYGAGEQYF 12 TRBV6-5 .
CASSSSLDTQYF 12 TRBV13 .
CSASALENTEAFF 13 TRBV20-1 many
CASSAGQGGTDTQYF 15 TRBV6-1 .
CASTPDLAGPYGYTF 15 TRBV12-3/TRBV12-4 .
CASSGYTRQGVRAGANVLTF 20 TRBV9 .
CAWSNRGRSTEAFF 14 TRBV30 many
CASSLFRTSYEKLFF 15 TRBV28 many
CASSLRTGARETQYF 15 TRBV18 .
CSMVGGGEKLFF 12 TRBV20-1 .
CSALGPRGGAGTDTQYF 17 TRBV20-1 many
CASSQVGLAEEGTDTQYF 18 TRBV4-2 .
CASTQAVAGGVVFDEQFF 18 TRBV4-2 .
CATSRGGSTGRSGYTF 16 TRBV15 many
CASSLVVYEQYF 12 TRBV7-9 many
CASSRSSGNTIYF 13 TRBV7-8 many
CASTPGGNTEAFF 13 TRBV9 few